A selection of T cell receptor beta chains follows, all from one sample in a study of T cell changes during pregnancy in multiple sclerosis. TCRdb's copy holds only in-frame clones and misses some; the assay was immunoSEQ multiplex PCR. The sample gives over 30,000 clones, roughly 89% of which show up once; around 0.66% is in the top ten. Specimen: CD4+ T cells from peripheral blood mononuclear cells, collected in the second trimester of pregnancy. The receptors stem from a female donor in good health, enrolled as a control in a pregnancy study. Both conserved end residues are part of each CDR3. The D gene is left open where the match is weak. Clone size is not always given. Where it is, it says once, few, many or a class for expanded clones.

J	D	V	length	size	CDR3	DNA
TRBJ1-2	NA	TRBV2	15	NA	CASTEGGVSNYGYTF	TGTGCCAGCACCGAGGGGGGGGTGTCTAACTATGGCTACACCTTC
TRBJ1-6	NA	TRBV12-5	13	NA	CASGLIESSPLHF	TGTGCTAGTGGTTTGATCGAGTCTTCACCCCTCCACTTT
TRBJ2-1	NA	TRBV25-1	17	NA	CASSGREGKSSYNEQFF	TGTGCCAGCAGCGGGAGAGAGGGTAAGAGCTCCTACAATGAGCAGTTCTTC
TRBJ2-1	NA	TRBV7-2	14	NA	CASSRRGGGPQQFF	TGTGCCAGCAGCCGCCGAGGGGGGGGGCCCCAGCAGTTCTTC
TRBJ2-7	TRBD2	TRBV28	15	NA	CASIDPGTSGYEQYF	TGTGCCAGCATCGACCCCGGGACTAGCGGCTACGAGCAGTACTTC
TRBJ2-7	TRBD2	TRBV5-5	17	NA	CASSFRDVGLGRYEQYF	TGTGCCAGCAGCTTTCGGGACGTGGGACTAGGAAGATACGAGCAGTACTTC
TRBJ2-7	TRBD1	TRBV5-8	15	NA	CASSPRTGSSYEQYF	TGTGCCAGCAGCCCCCGGACAGGAAGCTCCTACGAGCAGTACTTC
TRBJ1-5	NA	TRBV19	18	NA	CASSPHRKTETTLLPQHF	TGTGCCAGTAGCCCGCACCGGAAGACAGAAACCACTCTTTTGCCCCAGCATTTT
TRBJ2-5	TRBD2	TRBV4-3	15	NA	CASSPSGVPPLEQYF	TGCGCCAGCAGCCCCAGCGGGGTCCCTCCCCTGGAGCAGTACTTC
TRBJ2-2	TRBD1	TRBV7-7	15	NA	CASSPTGAVTGELFF	TGTGCTAGCAGCCCGACAGGGGCGGTCACCGGGGAGCTGTTTTTT
TRBJ2-5	NA	TRBV6-5	14	NA	CASSQRGTKETQYF	TGTGCCAGCAGCCAAAGGGGGACTAAAGAGACCCAGTACTTC
TRBJ2-3	TRBD1	TRBV6-1	14	NA	CASSTGVETDTQYF	TGTGCCAGCAGTACAGGGGTAGAAACAGATACGCAGTATTTT
TRBJ1-4	NA	TRBV19	15	NA	CASSITRNDNEKLFF	TGTGCCAGTAGTATTACGCGGAACGATAATGAAAAACTGTTTTTT
TRBJ2-7	TRBD1	TRBV6-4	16	NA	CASSDKGQARAYEQYF	TGTGCCAGCAGTGACAAGGGACAGGCTAGGGCATACGAGCAGTACTTC
TRBJ2-4	TRBD1	TRBV2	14	once	CASSGQANKNIQYF	TGTGCCAGCAGCGGACAGGCTAACAAAAACATTCAGTACTTC
TRBJ1-6	NA	TRBV10-3	15	NA	CAISERQVVESPLHF	TGTGCCATCAGTGAAAGGCAGGTGGTAGAATCACCCCTCCACTTT
TRBJ2-5	TRBD1	TRBV5-6	12	once	CASSLTGGFPYF	TGTGCCAGCAGCTTGACAGGGGGGTTTCCGTACTTC
TRBJ1-1	NA	TRBV5-1	14	NA	CASSLIVENTEAFF	TGCGCCAGCAGCTTGATTGTAGAAAACACTGAAGCTTTCTTT
TRBJ1-5	TRBD1	TRBV30	15	NA	CAWSDGQGRRQPQHF	TGTGCCTGGAGTGACGGACAGGGTAGAAGGCAGCCCCAGCATTTT
TRBJ2-1	TRBD1	TRBV18	12	NA	CASSRQGNEQFF	TGTGCCAGCTCTCGACAGGGAAATGAGCAGTTCTTC
TRBJ1-2	TRBD1	TRBV28	15	NA	CASKDAGGRRYGYTF	TGTGCCAGCAAAGATGCAGGGGGGAGAAGGTATGGCTACACCTTC
TRBJ1-1	NA	TRBV5-4	12	NA	CASRDRGGEAFF	TGTGCCAGCAGAGACAGAGGTGGAGAAGCTTTCTTT
TRBJ2-5	NA	TRBV5-6	14	NA	CASSLAGNQETQYF	TGTGCCAGCAGCTTGGCAGGGAACCAAGAGACCCAGTACTTC
TRBJ1-1	NA	TRBV19	14	NA	CASSIVGGDTEAFF	TGTGCCAGTAGTATCGTCGGGGGTGACACTGAAGCTTTCTTT
TRBJ1-4	NA	TRBV4-3	12	NA	CASSQDDGKLFF	TGCGCCAGCAGCCAAGATGACGGGAAACTGTTTTTT
TRBJ2-1	NA	TRBV7-2	13	once	CASSLRGTNEQFF	TGTGCCAGCAGCTTACGCGGGACCAATGAGCAGTTCTTC